The T cell receptor (beta chain) described here comes from a study of Ad26.COV2.S vaccination and SARS-CoV-2 variants. Study details: Intramuscular Ad26.COV2.S doses were given once or twice, 56 days apart. Study-wide findings and caveats: Spike-specific TCR breadth was greater in vaccine than placebo recipients. In vaccinated individuals, spike-specific CD8+ and CD4+ T cell responses reportedly displayed substantial breadth.

Generated by immunoSEQ multiplex PCR, the TCRdb table keeps only in-frame clones and is missing some. The sample yields about 350,000 clones, 88% seen once. A remark on this clone: No antigen is known for it.

As for treatment: some 20 received Ad26.COV2.S at low or high dose, single or two shots; five or six received placebo; per-sample allocation not given. On day 63 after the first injection, vaccine and placebo recipients gave samples. What was given as vaccine was an Ad26 vector encoding Wuhan-strain SARS-CoV-2 spike. Material: peripheral blood, obtained in a trial of Ad26.COV2.S vaccine versus placebo. This TCR derives from a person between 18 and 65 years old who received the Ad26.COV2.S COVID-19 vaccine or a placebo.

The CDR3 loop reads CASSLGSYYQPQHF. As DNA, the CDR3 is TGTGCCAGCAGCTTAGGATCCTATTATCAGCCCCAGCATTTT. The chain carries TRBV5-6 and TRBJ1-5; D not resolved. There are 14 residues in the CDR3. Germline CDR1 SGHDT, CDR2 YYEEEE. Trimming took off 2 bases at V and 5 bases at J, with 11 bases between the two ends.